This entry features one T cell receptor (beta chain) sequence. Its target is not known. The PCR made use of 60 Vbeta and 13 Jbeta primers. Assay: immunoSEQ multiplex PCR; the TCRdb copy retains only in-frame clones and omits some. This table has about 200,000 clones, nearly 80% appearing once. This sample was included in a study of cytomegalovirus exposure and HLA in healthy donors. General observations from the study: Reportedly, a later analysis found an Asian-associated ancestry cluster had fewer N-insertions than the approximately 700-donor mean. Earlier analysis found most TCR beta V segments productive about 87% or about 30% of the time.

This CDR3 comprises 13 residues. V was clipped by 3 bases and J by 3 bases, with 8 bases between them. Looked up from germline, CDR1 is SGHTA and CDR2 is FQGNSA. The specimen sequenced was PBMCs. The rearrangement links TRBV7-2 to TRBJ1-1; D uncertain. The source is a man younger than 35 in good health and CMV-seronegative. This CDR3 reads CASSFGWDTEAFF. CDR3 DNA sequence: TGTGCCAGCAGCTTCGGGTGGGACACTGAAGCTTTCTTT.